This TCR beta chain was observed in a study of Ad26.COV2.S vaccination and SARS-CoV-2 variants. General study results and limits: Possibly, TCR breadth and depth analyses underestimated total T cell responses.

A note on this clone: Its antigen is not known.

This CDR3 has 12 amino acids. V lost 6 bases and J lost 10, with 13 bases in between. The method was immunoSEQ multiplex PCR; TCRdb's version includes in-frame clones alone and lacks a portion of them. The repertoire consists of around 250,000 clones, with 87% occurring once and the leading ten covering about 2.8%. As to treatment: about 20 received Ad26.COV2.S at low or high dose, single or two shots; 5 received placebo; per-sample allocation not given. Collection of the samples took place on day 63 after the first injection of vaccine or placebo. The clonotype was recovered from a person between 18 and 59 years old who received the Ad26.COV2.S COVID-19 vaccine or a placebo. Sample: peripheral blood, taken in a trial of Ad26.COV2.S vaccine versus placebo. V gene TRBV12-3 or TRBV12-4 combines with J gene TRBJ2-1; D is unresolved. CDR3 amino acids: CASSASPREQFF. As DNA, the CDR3 is TGTGCCAGCAGCGCCTCCCCCAGAGAGCAGTTCTTC.